This T cell receptor (beta chain) was captured by sequencing in a study of shared clonotypes between healthy human individuals. This CDR3 has 16 amino acids. CDR1 is MNHNS, CDR2 SASEGT, per germline. V lost 3 bases and J lost 0, with 12 bases in between. In the study's own analysis: From ImmunoSEQ came sequences covering only the junction and carrying no quality scores, so filtering differed. Here immunoSEQ multiplex PCR was the method, and the copy in TCRdb shows in-frame clones only, minus some. The DNA was the basis for D and trimming; V, J and clone size are from that table. The sample lists about 1,900,000 clones, about 95% occurring once. Naive CD8 populations comprised CD45RO-negative cells positively selected for CCR7, excluding terminally differentiated effector memory CD45RA+ cells.

This TCR came from a man aged 18 to 29 in good health. Material for sequencing was naive CD8+ T cells sorted from blood. J is TRBJ1-5 and V is TRBV6-1; D not resolved. This chain's CDR3 is CASSDMVDVSNQPQHF. The CDR3, as DNA: TGTGCCAGCAGTGACATGGTGGATGTTAGCAATCAGCCCCAGCATTTT.